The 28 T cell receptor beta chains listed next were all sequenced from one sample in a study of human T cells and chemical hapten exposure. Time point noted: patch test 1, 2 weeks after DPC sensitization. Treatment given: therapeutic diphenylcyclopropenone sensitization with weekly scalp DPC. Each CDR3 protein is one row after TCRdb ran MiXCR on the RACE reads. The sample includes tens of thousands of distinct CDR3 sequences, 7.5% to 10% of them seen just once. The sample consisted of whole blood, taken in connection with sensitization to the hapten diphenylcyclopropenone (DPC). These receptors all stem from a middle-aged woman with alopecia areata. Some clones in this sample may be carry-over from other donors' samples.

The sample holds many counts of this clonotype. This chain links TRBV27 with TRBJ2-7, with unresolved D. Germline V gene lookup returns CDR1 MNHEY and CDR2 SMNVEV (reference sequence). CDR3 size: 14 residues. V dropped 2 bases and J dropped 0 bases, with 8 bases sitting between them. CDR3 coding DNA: TGTGCCAGCAGTTTAGTGGGCAGCTCCTACGAGCAGTACTTC. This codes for CASSLVGSSYEQYF.

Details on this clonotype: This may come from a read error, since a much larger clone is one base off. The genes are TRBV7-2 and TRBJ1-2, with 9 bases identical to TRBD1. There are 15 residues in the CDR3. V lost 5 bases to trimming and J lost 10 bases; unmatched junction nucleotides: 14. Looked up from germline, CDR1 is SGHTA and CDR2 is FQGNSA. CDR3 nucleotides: TGTGCCAGCAGCAAACCGGGACAGGGCGCCTGGGTCTACACCTTC. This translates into CASSKPGQGAWVYTF.

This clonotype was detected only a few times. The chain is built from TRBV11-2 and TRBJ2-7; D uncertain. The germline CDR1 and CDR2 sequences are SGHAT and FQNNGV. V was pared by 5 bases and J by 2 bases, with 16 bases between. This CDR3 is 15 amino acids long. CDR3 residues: CASSSVLPRAYEQYF. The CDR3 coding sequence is TGTGCCAGCAGCAGCGTCCTTCCCCGCGCCTACGAGCAGTACTTC.

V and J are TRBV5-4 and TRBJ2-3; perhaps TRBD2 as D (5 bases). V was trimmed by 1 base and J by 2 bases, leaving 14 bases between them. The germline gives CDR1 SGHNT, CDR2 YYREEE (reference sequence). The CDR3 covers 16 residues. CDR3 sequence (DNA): TGTGCCAGCAGCTTGTCGGCGGGCCTCACCACAGATACGCAGTATTTT. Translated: CASSLSAGLTTDTQYF.

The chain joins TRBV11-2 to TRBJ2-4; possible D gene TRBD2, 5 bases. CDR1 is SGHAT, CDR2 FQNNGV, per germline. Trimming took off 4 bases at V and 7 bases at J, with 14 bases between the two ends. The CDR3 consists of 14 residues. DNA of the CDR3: TGTGCCAGCAGCTCCACGAACGGGGTGAACATTCAGTACTTC. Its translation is CASSSTNGVNIQYF.

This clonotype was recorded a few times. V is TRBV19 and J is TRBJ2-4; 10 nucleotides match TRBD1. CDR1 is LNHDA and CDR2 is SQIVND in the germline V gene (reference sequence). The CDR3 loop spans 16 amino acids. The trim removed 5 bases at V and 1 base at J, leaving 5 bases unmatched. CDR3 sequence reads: CASSPGTGAAKNIQYF. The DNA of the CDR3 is TGTGCCAGTAGTCCGGGGACAGGGGCGGCCAAAAACATTCAGTACTTC.

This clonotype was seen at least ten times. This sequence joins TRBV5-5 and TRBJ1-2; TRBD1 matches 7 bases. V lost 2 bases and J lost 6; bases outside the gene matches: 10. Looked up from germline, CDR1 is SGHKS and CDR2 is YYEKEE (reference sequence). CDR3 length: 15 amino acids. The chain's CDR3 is CASSFYTQGIHGYTF. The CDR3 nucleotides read TGTGCCAGCAGCTTCTACACACAGGGGATTCATGGCTACACCTTC.

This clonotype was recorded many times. CDR3 loop: CASSPRQGIGNSPLHF. CDR3 DNA: TGTGCCAGCTCACCACGCCAGGGAATAGGAAATTCACCCCTCCACTTT. The chain employs TRBV18 and TRBJ1-6; weak D call: TRBD1 (5 bases). Trimming stripped 1 base from V and 7 bases from J, with 14 bases between. The germline V gene has CDR1 KGHSH and CDR2 LQKENI. The CDR3 is 16 amino acids.

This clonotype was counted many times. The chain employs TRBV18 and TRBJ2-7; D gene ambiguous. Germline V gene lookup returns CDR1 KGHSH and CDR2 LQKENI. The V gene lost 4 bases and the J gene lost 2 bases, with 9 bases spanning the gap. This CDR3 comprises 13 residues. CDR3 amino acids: CASSQSGPYEQYF. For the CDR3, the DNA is TGTGCCAGCTCACAATCCGGTCCCTACGAGCAGTACTTC.

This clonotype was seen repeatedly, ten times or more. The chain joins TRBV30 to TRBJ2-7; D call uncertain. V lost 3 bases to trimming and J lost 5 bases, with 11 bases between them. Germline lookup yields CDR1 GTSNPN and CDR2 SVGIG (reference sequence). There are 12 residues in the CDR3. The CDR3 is CAWRPDYDEQYF. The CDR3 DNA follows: TGTGCCTGGAGACCAGATTACGACGAGCAGTACTTC.

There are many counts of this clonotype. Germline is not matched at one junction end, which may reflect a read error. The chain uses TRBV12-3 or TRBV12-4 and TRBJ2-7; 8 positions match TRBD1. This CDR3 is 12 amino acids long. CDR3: CASSSRGQAVNF. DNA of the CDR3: TGTGCCAGCAGTTCCCGGGGACAGGCTGTCAACTTC.

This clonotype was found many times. The CDR3 sequence: CASSFVQMNTEAFF. Written as DNA, the CDR3 is TGTGCCAGCAGCTTCGTCCAAATGAACACTGAAGCTTTCTTT. The rearrangement links TRBV7-8 to TRBJ1-1, with no clear D. The CDR3 covers 14 residues. CDR1 and CDR2 (germline): SGHVS, FQNEAQ. Trimming took off 3 bases at V and 0 bases at J, with 8 bases between the two ends.

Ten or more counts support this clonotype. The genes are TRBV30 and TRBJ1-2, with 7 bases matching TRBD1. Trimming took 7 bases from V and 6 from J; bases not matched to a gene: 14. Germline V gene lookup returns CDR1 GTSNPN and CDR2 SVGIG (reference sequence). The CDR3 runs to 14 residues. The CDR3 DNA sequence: TGTGCCTCGGAACCGGGACAGAGGACGAATGGCTACACCTTC. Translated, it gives CASEPGQRTNGYTF.

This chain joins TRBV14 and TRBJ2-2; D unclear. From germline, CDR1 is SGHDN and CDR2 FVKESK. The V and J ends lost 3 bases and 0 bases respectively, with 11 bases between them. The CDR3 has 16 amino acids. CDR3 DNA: TGTGCCAGCAGCCAGAGAAGGGCCTCGAACACCGGGGAGCTGTTTTTT. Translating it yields CASSQRRASNTGELFF.

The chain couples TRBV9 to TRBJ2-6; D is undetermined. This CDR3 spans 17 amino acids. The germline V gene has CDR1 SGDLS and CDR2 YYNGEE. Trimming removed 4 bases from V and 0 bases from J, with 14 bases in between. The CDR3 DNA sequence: TGTGCCAGCAGCTCCCGACCGATTCACTCTGGGGCCAACGTCCTGACTTTC. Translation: CASSSRPIHSGANVLTF. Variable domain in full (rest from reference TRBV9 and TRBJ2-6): DSGVTQTPKHLITATGQRVTLRCSPRSGDLSVYWYQQSLDQGLQFLIQYYNGEERAKGNILERFSAQQFPDLHSELNLSSLELGDSALYFCASSSRPIHSGANVLTFGAGSRLTVL.

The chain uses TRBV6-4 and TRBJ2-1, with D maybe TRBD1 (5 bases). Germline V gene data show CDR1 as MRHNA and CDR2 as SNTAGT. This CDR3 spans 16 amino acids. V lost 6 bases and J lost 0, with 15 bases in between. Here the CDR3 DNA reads TGTGCCAGCAGCGTCGAGGCAGGGTACTCCTACAATGAGCAGTTCTTC. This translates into CASSVEAGYSYNEQFF.

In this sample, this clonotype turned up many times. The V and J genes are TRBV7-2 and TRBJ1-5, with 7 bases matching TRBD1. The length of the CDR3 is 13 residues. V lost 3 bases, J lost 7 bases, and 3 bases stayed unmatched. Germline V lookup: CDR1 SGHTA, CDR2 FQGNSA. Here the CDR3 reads CASSFDREQPQHF. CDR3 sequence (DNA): TGTGCCAGCAGCTTCGACAGGGAACAGCCCCAGCATTTT.

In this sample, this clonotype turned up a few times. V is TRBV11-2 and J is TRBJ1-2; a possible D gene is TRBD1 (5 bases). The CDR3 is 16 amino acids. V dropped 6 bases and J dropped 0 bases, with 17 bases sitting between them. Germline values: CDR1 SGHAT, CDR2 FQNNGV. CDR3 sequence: CASSHGTELSNYGYTF. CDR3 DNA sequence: TGTGCCAGCAGTCATGGGACGGAGCTATCTAACTATGGCTACACCTTC.

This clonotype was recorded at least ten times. CDR3 sequence (DNA): TGTGCCAGCAGCCTCCCTAGGGAAAACTCTGGGGCCAACGTCCTGACTTTC. This translates into CASSLPRENSGANVLTF. J is TRBJ2-6 and V is TRBV6-2 or TRBV6-3; unclear D gene. The CDR3 extends over 17 amino acids. Per germline, CDR1 MNHEY and CDR2 SVGEGT. Trimming shortened V by 6 bases and J by 0 bases, and 15 bases separated the two germline ends.

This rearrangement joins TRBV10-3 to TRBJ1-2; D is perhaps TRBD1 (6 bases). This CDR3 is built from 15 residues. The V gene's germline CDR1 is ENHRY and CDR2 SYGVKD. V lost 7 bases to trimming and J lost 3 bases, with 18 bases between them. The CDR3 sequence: CAIIPRGREHYGYTF. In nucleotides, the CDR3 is TGTGCCATCATTCCCAGGGGCCGCGAGCACTATGGCTACACCTTC.

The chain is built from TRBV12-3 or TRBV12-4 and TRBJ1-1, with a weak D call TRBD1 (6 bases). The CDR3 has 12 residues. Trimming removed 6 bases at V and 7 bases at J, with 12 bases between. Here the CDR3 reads CASSGKGGEAFF. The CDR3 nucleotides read TGTGCCAGCAGCGGGAAAGGGGGTGAAGCTTTCTTT.

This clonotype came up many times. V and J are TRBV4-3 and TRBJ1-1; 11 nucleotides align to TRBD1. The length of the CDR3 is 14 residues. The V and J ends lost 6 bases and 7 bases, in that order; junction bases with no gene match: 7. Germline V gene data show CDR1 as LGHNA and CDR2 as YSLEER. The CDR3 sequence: CASRLGTGGSEAFF. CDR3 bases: TGCGCCAGCAGACTAGGGACAGGGGGAAGTGAAGCTTTCTTT.

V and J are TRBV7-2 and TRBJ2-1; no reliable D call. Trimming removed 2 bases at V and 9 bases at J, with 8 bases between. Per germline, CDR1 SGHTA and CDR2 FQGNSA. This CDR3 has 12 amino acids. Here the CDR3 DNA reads TGTGCCAGCAGCTTACTCTGGGGTGAGCAGTTCTTC. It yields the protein CASSLLWGEQFF. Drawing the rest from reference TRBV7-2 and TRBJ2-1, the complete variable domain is GAGVSQSPSNKVTEKGKDVELRCDPISGHTALYWYRQSLGQGLEFLIYFQGNSAPDKSGLPSDRFSAERTGGSVSTLTIQRTQQEDSAVYLCASSLLWGEQFFGPGTRLTVL.

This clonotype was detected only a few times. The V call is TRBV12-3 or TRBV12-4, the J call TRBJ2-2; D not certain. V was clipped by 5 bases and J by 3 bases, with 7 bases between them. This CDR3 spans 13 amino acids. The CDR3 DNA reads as TGTGCCAGCAGTCCTGAGTACACCGGGGAGCTGTTTTTT. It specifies CASSPEYTGELFF.

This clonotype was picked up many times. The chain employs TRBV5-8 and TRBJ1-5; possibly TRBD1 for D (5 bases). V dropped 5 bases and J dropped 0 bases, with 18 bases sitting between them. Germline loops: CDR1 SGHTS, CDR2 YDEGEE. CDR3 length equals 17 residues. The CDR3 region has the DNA TGTGCCAGCAGTTTTAGCCACCAGGGATTTAGCAATCAGCCCCAGCATTTT. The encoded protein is CASSFSHQGFSNQPQHF. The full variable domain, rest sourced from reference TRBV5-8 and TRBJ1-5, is EAGVTQSPTHLIKTRGQQATLRCSPISGHTSVYWYQQALGLGLQFLLWYDEGEERNRGNFPPRFSGRQFPNYSSELNVNALELEDSALYLCASSFSHQGFSNQPQHFGDGTRLSIL.

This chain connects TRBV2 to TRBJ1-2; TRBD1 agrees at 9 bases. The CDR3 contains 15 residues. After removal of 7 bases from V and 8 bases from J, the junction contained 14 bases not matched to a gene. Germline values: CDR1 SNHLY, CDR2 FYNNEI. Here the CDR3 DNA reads TGTGCCAGCAAAAATCGGACAGGGGAGAGTAGGGGCTACACCTTC. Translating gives CASKNRTGESRGYTF.

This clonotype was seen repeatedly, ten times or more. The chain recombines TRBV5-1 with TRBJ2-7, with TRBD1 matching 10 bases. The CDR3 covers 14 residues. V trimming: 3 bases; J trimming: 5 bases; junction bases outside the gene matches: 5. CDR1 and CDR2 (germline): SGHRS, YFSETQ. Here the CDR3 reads CASSSLTGGNEQYF. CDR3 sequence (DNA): TGCGCCAGCAGCTCTTTGACAGGGGGCAACGAGCAGTACTTC.

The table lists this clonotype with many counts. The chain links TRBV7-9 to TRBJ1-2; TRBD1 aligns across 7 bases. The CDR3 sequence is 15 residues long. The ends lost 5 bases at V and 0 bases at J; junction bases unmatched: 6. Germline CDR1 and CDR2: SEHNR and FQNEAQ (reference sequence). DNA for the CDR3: TGTGCCAGCAGCCCAAGGGACAGACCTAACTATGGCTACACCTTC. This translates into CASSPRDRPNYGYTF.